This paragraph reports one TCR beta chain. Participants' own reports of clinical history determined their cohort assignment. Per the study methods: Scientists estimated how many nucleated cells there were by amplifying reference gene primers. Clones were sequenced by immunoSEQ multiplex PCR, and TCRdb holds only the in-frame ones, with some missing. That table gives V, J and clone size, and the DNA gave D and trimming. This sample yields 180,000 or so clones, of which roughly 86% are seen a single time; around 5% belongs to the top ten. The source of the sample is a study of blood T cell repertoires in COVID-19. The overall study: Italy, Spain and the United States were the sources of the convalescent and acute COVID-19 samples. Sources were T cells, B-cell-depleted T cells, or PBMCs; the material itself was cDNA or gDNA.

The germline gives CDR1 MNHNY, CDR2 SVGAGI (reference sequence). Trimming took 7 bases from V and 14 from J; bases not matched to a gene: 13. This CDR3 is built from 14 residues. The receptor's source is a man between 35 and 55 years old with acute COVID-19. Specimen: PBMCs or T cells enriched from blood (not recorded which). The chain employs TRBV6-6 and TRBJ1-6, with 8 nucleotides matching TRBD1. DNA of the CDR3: TGTGCCAGCACTCCAGGACAGGGACGCGGATCCCTCCACTTT. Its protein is CASTPGQGRGSLHF.